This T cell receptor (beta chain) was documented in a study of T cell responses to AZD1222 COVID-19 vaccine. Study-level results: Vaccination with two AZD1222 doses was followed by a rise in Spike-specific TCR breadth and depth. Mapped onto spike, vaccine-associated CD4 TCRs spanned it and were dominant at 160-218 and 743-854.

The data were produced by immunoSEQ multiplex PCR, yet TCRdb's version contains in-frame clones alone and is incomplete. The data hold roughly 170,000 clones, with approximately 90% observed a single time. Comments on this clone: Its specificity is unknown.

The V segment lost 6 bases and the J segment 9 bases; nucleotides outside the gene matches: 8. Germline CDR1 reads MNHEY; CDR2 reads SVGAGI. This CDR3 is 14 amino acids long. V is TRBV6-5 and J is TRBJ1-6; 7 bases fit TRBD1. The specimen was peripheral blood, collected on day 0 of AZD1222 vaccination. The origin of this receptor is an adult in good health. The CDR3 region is CASSRTGETSPLHF. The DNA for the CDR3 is TGTGCCAGCAGCCGTACAGGGGAAACTTCACCCCTCCACTTT.